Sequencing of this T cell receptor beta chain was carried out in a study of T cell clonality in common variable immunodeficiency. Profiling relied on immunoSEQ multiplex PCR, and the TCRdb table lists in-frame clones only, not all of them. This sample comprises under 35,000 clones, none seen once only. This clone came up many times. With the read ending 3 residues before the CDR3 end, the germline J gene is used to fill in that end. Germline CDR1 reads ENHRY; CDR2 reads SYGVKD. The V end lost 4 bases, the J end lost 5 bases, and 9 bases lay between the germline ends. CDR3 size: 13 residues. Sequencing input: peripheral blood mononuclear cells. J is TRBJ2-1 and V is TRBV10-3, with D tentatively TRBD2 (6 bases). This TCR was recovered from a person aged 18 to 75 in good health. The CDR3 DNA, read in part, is TGTGCCATCAGTGTGGGCGGGGACAATGAG. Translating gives CAISVGGDNE. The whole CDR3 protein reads CAISVGGDNEQFF.